A single sample is the source of the 15 T cell receptor beta chains below, sequenced in a study of cytomegalovirus exposure and HLA in healthy donors. PCR involved 60 Vbeta and 13 Jbeta primers. Clones were sequenced by immunoSEQ multiplex PCR, and TCRdb holds only the in-frame ones, with some missing. The data show approximately 150,000 clones, around 70% seen once. Sequenced sample: PBMCs. Receptors originate from a man in his forties in good health and CMV-seronegative.

This clone was detected a few times. The chain has TRBV7-5 and TRBJ2-2; whether TRBD2, the table's D call, matches the DNA was not checked. TRBV7-5 is deemed a pseudogene. The CDR3 sequence is 13 residues long. The CDR3 nucleotides are TGTGTCAGAAGCTTAGGGACTTACGGGGAGCTGTTTTTT. It translates to CVRSLGTYGELFF.

The chain couples TRBV7-2 to TRBJ2-5; 8 positions agree with TRBD2. Unmatched junction bases numbered 12, after V lost 2 bases and J lost 7 bases. The CDR3 totals 16 residues. Germline loops: CDR1 SGHTA, CDR2 FQGNSA. The chain's CDR3 is CASSLRGTSEGGTQYF. The CDR3 DNA follows: TGTGCCAGCAGCTTACGAGGGACTAGTGAGGGTGGGACCCAGTACTTC.

The CDR3 protein is CASNPGTGHNQPQHF. CDR3 sequence (DNA): TGTGCCAGTAACCCAGGGACAGGGCACAATCAGCCCCAGCATTTT. This chain uses TRBV19 with TRBJ1-5; 9 bases align to TRBD1. Germline V gene lookup returns CDR1 LNHDA and CDR2 SQIVND (reference sequence). Germline trimming cut 7 bases from V and 3 bases from J; bases unmatched to any gene: 7. CDR3 length equals 15 residues.

This chain links TRBV28 with TRBJ2-7; 9 bases line up with TRBD2. Per germline, CDR1 MDHEN and CDR2 SYDVKM. With V trimmed by 6 bases and J by 5 bases, 8 bases remained unmatched. The length of the CDR3 is 14 residues. The DNA for the CDR3 is TGTGCCAGCAGCTTAGCGGGAGTTCTAAACGAGCAGTACTTC. This codes for CASSLAGVLNEQYF.

The rearrangement joins TRBV25-1 to TRBJ2-1, with 15 positions matching TRBD2. Germline assignment: CDR1 MGHDK and CDR2 SYGVNS. This CDR3 has 16 amino acids. V was pared by 1 base and J by 7 bases, with 2 bases of the junction left unmatched. The CDR3 spells CASSELGTSGRNEQFF. The CDR3 DNA reads TGTGCCAGCAGTGAATTAGGGACTAGCGGGAGGAATGAGCAGTTCTTC.

This chain links TRBV28 with TRBJ2-7, with TRBD1 identical over 10 bases. Germline CDR1 MDHEN, CDR2 SYDVKM. The CDR3 sequence is 15 residues long. J gave up 5 bases and V 8 bases, and 12 bases lay outside the gene matches. CDR3 in amino acids: CASSTWVDRGHEQYF. Written as DNA, the CDR3 is TGTGCCAGCTCGACGTGGGTCGACAGGGGGCACGAGCAGTACTTC.

This sequence joins TRBV29-1 and TRBJ1-1, with 8 bases lining up with TRBD1. Germline values: CDR1 SQVTM, CDR2 ANQGSEA. With V trimmed by 6 bases and J by 3 bases, 6 bases remained unmatched. The CDR3 spans 13 residues. CDR3 region: CSVGTGADTEAFF. The DNA for the CDR3 is TGCAGCGTCGGGACAGGAGCCGACACTGAAGCTTTCTTT.

The V and J genes are TRBV6-1 and TRBJ2-2; D uncertain. V was clipped by 5 bases and J by 8 bases, with 6 bases between them. Germline V lookup: CDR1 MNHNS, CDR2 SASEGT. The CDR3 length is 11 residues. The CDR3 bases are TGTGCCAGCAGTTACGGTGGGGAGCTGTTTTTT. This sequence encodes CASSYGGELFF.

The rearrangement uses TRBV4-3 and TRBJ1-4; 7 bases are shared with TRBD1. Looked up from germline, CDR1 is LGHNA and CDR2 is YSLEER. The CDR3 has 18 amino acids. J lost 0 bases, V lost 4 bases, and 11 bases had no gene match. The CDR3 sequence: CASSPRILGQATNEKLFF. In DNA form, the CDR3 reads TGCGCCAGCAGCCCGCGTATATTAGGACAGGCAACTAATGAAAAACTGTTTTTT.

The CDR3 spells CASNLRAGLPNTGELFF. The CDR3 DNA reads as TGTGCCAGCAACCTTAGAGCGGGGCTCCCGAACACCGGGGAGCTGTTTTTT. This sequence joins TRBV5-4 and TRBJ2-2, with TRBD2 matching 7 bases. This CDR3 is 17 amino acids long. Per germline, CDR1 SGHNT and CDR2 YYREEE (reference sequence). Trimming cost V 6 bases and J 0 bases; bases outside gene matches: 11.

The chain uses TRBV28 and TRBJ2-5; no clear D gene. CDR3 length: 14 residues. V was cut by 7 bases and J by 6 bases, with 18 bases left in between. Germline assignment: CDR1 MDHEN and CDR2 SYDVKM. CDR3 DNA: TGTGCCAGCACCTTACCGGGTGGCAGCAAGACCCAGTACTTC. This codes for CASTLPGGSKTQYF.

The chain couples TRBV9 to TRBJ1-5; 11 nucleotides match TRBD1. CDR1 SGDLS and CDR2 YYNGEE come from the germline V gene. The CDR3 is 15 amino acids. V lost 7 bases to trimming and J lost 6 bases; unmatched junction nucleotides: 9. CDR3 in amino acids: CASGQGAMDGQPQHF. The CDR3 DNA follows: TGTGCCAGCGGACAGGGGGCGATGGATGGTCAGCCCCAGCATTTT.

V gene TRBV7-2 combines with J gene TRBJ2-3, with 7 bases that match TRBD2. This CDR3 is 17 amino acids long. After removal of 3 bases from V and 0 bases from J, the junction contained 9 bases not matched to a gene. CDR1 is SGHTA and CDR2 is FQGNSA in the germline V gene. Here the CDR3 DNA reads TGTGCCAGCAGCTTTTTGCGGGGGAGCACTAGCACAGATACGCAGTATTTT. This gives the protein CASSFLRGSTSTDTQYF.

This sequence joins TRBV5-1 and TRBJ2-7, with a tentative D call TRBD1 (5 bases). Germline V gene sequence: CDR1 SGHRS, CDR2 YFSETQ. The CDR3 extends over 14 amino acids. Trimming removed 0 bases at V and 3 bases at J, with 10 bases between. The chain's CDR3 is CASSLGSGIYEQYF. Here the CDR3 DNA reads TGCGCCAGCAGCTTGGGATCAGGGATCTACGAGCAGTACTTC.

The chain is built from TRBV6-1 and TRBJ1-5, with TRBD1 matching over 9 bases. The CDR3 is 14 amino acids. V was clipped by 3 bases and J by 4 bases; unmatched bases: 1. Per the germline V gene, CDR1 is MNHNS and CDR2 is SASEGT. CDR3 DNA sequence: TGTGCCAGCAGTGAGGGGACAGGGAATCAGCCCCAGCATTTT. Its translation: CASSEGTGNQPQHF.